The subject of this entry is one TCR beta chain. Its antigen is still unknown. The CDR3 sequence is 16 residues long. The germline V gene encodes CDR1 SGHTA and CDR2 FQGNSA. V lost 1 base, J lost 5 bases, and 17 bases lay in between. Amplification of TCR beta CDR3 regions was performed using RNA transcripts as template. First-round RT-PCR of the TCR CDR3 relied on the HTBI primer set. TCRdb analysed the multiplex PCR reads with MiXCR anew, one entry per CDR3 protein. The repertoire holds approximately 510,000 distinct CDR3 sequences, with around 50% as singletons. These data belong to a study of T cells in Graves' hyperthyroidism and ophthalmopathy. Uncontrolled infection, other autoimmune disease, pregnancy or lactation disqualified patients from enrolment. Study results and limitations: Most thyroid clonotypes with frequency above 0.001 were detected in blood.

V and J are TRBV7-2 and TRBJ2-5, with D perhaps given as TRBD1 or TRBD2 (7 bases each). Sequences were obtained from peripheral blood or thyroid tissue (not recorded which). The source of this sequence is an adult woman with Graves' disease, either hyperthyroidism or ophthalmopathy (not recorded which). The CDR3 bases are TGTGCCAGCAGCTTAGACGGGGGGACAGTAGGGGAGACCCAGTACTTC. This gives the protein CASSLDGGTVGETQYF.